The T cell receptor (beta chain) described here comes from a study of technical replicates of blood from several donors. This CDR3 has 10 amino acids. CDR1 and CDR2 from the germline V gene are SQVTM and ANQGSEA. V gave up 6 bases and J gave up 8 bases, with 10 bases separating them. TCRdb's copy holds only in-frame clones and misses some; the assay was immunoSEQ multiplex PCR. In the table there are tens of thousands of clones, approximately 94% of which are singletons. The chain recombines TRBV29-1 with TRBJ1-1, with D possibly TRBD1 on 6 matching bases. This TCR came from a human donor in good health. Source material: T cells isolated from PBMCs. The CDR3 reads CSVNRVEAFF. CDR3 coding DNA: TGCAGCGTCAACAGGGTCGAAGCTTTCTTT.